A selection of T cell receptor beta chains follows, all from one sample in a study of T-cell reconstitution after alpha-beta-depleted transplantation in children. Via MiXCR, TCRdb re-called the PCR reads, giving one row per CDR3 protein. The data show about 1,000,000 distinct CDR3 sequences, 25% to 30% seen once. Source: PBMCs, mostly from graft donor cells, taken 360 days after TCRalphabeta/CD19-depleted stem cell transplant. Source of these receptors: a boy in the first two years of life who had a stem cell transplant for SCID, so the T cells may come from the graft donor. CDR3s include the opening cysteine and the closing phenylalanine or tryptophan. D genes are given only for firm matches. Size is stated for part of the rows, as once, few or many counts, or as a class when the clone is expanded.

>TRBJ1-5|TRBV4-1|-|TRBD1
TGCGCCAGCAAAAGGGTAGGGGGCGATCAGCCCCGGCATTTT
CASKRVGGDQPRHF
>TRBJ1-2|TRBV6-5|-|-
TGTGCCAGCAGTTACTCGGGCAGGGCTTCCTATGGCTACACCTTC
CASSYSGRASYGYTF
>TRBJ2-3|TRBV12-3/TRBV12-4|few|-
TGTGCCAGCACTCGAATGTCAGCTAGCACAGATACGCAGTATTTT
CASTRMSASTDTQYF
>TRBJ2-3|TRBV4-3|-|TRBD2
TGCGCCAGCGGGGGGGTAAGGTGGGATACGCAGTATTTT
CASGGVRWDTQYF
>TRBJ1-1|TRBV29-1|few|-
TGCAGCGTTGACGATGGGAATATAGACACTGAAGCTTTCTTT
CSVDDGNIDTEAFF
>TRBJ2-2|TRBV3-1|many|TRBD2
TGTGCCAGCAGCCAAGCTTCGGGGGGACCCGGGGAGCTGTTTTTT
CASSQASGGPGELFF
>TRBJ2-7|TRBV6-1|-|-
TGTGCCAGCAGGTCCCTTACCTCGTACTTC
CASRSLTSYF
>TRBJ2-3|TRBV15|-|-
TGTGCCACCAGCAGACCCCGGGCGGGGTGGACAGATACGCAGTATTTT
CATSRPRAGWTDTQYF
>TRBJ2-1|TRBV12-3/TRBV12-4|few|-
TGTGCCAGCAGTTCCTTAACCGCACACAATGAGCAGTTCTTC
CASSSLTAHNEQFF
>TRBJ2-7|TRBV6-5|-|TRBD1
TGTGCCAGCAGTTCTCATGTGGGGACAGGGACCTACGAGCAGTACTTC
CASSSHVGTGTYEQYF
>TRBJ2-1|TRBV4-1|-|-
TGCGCCAGCAGGAACTACAATGAGCAGTTCTTC
CASRNYNEQFF
>TRBJ2-7|TRBV15|-|TRBD1
TGTGCCACCAGCAGAGATTTGGACAGGCGAAAGTACTTC
CATSRDLDRRKYF
>TRBJ1-5|TRBV12-3/TRBV12-4|many|-
TGTGCCAGCAGTCCCCTGGACGGAGGGGAAGGCGTTCAGCCCCAGCATTTT
CASSPLDGGEGVQPQHF
>TRBJ1-2|TRBV29-1|-|TRBD1
TGCAGCGTTGAAGAAAGGACAGGTTCTAACTATGGCTACACCTTC
CSVEERTGSNYGYTF
>TRBJ2-3|TRBV24-1|-|-
TGTGCCACCAGTCGAGTGATTAATACGCAGTATTTT
CATSRVINTQYF
>TRBJ2-3|TRBV5-1|few|-
TGCGCCAGCAGCTTGTCGAGGGGCGCGAAGGATACGCAGTATTTT
CASSLSRGAKDTQYF
>TRBJ1-3|TRBV20-1|-|-
TGCAGTGCTAGGGACAGAGTCTCTGGAAACACCATATATTTT
CSARDRVSGNTIYF
>TRBJ2-5|TRBV3-1|-|-
TGTGCCTCCAGCCAAGATCTCCAGGGGGGATCCCAAGAGACCCAGTACTTC
CASSQDLQGGSQETQYF
>TRBJ2-2|TRBV12-3/TRBV12-4|few|-
TGTGCCAGCACCTTCCGGGGCGACATGAACACCGGGGAGCTGTTTTTT
CASTFRGDMNTGELFF
>TRBJ2-4|TRBV11-2|once|-
TGTGCCAGCACCCTCAACACCATAGCCAAAAACATTCAGTACTTC
CASTLNTIAKNIQYF
>TRBJ2-7|TRBV29-1|-|TRBD1
TGCAGCGTTGGGGACAGGGCGGCCTACGAGCAGTACTTC
CSVGDRAAYEQYF
>TRBJ2-2|TRBV9|-|TRBD2
TGTGCCAGCAGACCTAGCGGGAGCGCCGGGGAGCTGTTTTTT
CASRPSGSAGELFF
>TRBJ2-2|TRBV6-1|few|-
TGTGCCAGCAGTGAGGTCGGGGTAGGAACCGGGGAGCTGTTTTTT
CASSEVGVGTGELFF
>TRBJ2-7|TRBV20-1|few|-
TGCAGTGCTTTCTACCGGGACTACGAGCAGTACTTC
CSAFYRDYEQYF
>TRBJ2-2|TRBV7-9|few|-
TGTGCCAGCAGCTTAGTGGTGGCGGGCGAGCTGTTTTTT
CASSLVVAGELFF
>TRBJ2-7|TRBV5-5|-|-
TGTGCCAGCGGTGACCGTTGGGGTGTCTCTGACGAGCAGTACTTC
CASGDRWGVSDEQYF
>TRBJ2-4|TRBV2|-|-
TGTGCCAGCAGTGTTGAGGCCCGCACCAAAAACATTCAGTACTTC
CASSVEARTKNIQYF
>TRBJ2-5|TRBV4-3|once|-
TGCGCCAGCAGCCAAGAATTTGGGGCTAGCGAAGAGACCCAGTACTTC
CASSQEFGASEETQYF
>TRBJ2-7|TRBV7-8|-|-
TGTGCCAGCAGCTCCCTATTTCGGGTTTCCTTTTCCTACGAGCAGTACTTC
CASSSLFRVSFSYEQYF
>TRBJ2-1|TRBV29-1|-|-
TGCAGCGTTCCCAATGAGCAGTTCTTC
CSVPNEQFF
>TRBJ2-5|TRBV5-1|-|TRBD2
TGCGCCAGCGGAGGACTAGCGCCAGAGACCCAGTACTTC
CASGGLAPETQYF
>TRBJ1-1|TRBV7-9|few|TRBD1
TGTGCCAGCAGCTTTCCCCGACAGGGACACACTGAAGCTTTCTTT
CASSFPRQGHTEAFF
>TRBJ2-1|TRBV3-1|few|-
TGTGCCAGCAGCCAAGATCAAGTCAATGAGCAGTTCTTC
CASSQDQVNEQFF
>TRBJ2-5|TRBV5-1|few|-
TGCGCCAGCGGGACCGCATCGGGAGAGACCCAGTACTTC
CASGTASGETQYF
>TRBJ2-6|TRBV2|few|-
TGTGCCAGCAGTGAACGGAGGGCCAACGTCCTGACTTTC
CASSERRANVLTF
>TRBJ2-7|TRBV5-1|few|TRBD1
TGCGCCAGCAGCTTCGGGACAGGGGGCCCCTACGAGCAGTACTTC
CASSFGTGGPYEQYF
>TRBJ2-7|TRBV10-3|-|-
TGTGCCGTCCGGGACGGCCCAGGCTACGAGCAGTACTTC
CAVRDGPGYEQYF
>TRBJ2-1|TRBV27|-|TRBD1
TGTGCCAGCAGTTTCTGGGACAGCTACAATGAGCAGTTCTTC
CASSFWDSYNEQFF
>TRBJ2-7|TRBV5-1|-|-
TGCGCCAGCAGCCCTGACACCCCTTCCTACGAGCAGTACTTC
CASSPDTPSYEQYF
>TRBJ1-6|TRBV6-5|-|-
TGTGCCAGCAGTTACGGACTGACTAATTCACCCCTCCACTTT
CASSYGLTNSPLHF
>TRBJ2-7|TRBV20-1|-|-
TGCAGTGCTCAGAGGCGTCTAGCGAGCTACGAGCAGTACTTC
CSAQRRLASYEQYF
>TRBJ2-1|TRBV24-1|-|-
TGTGCCACCAGTGTGGGTGGGAGCTCGTTCTTC
CATSVGGSSFF
>TRBJ2-5|TRBV7-8|-|-
TGTGCCAGCAGCCAAGTTCTGGGCAGGCGAAGCGAGACCCAGTACTTC
CASSQVLGRRSETQYF
>TRBJ2-7|TRBV7-2|-|TRBD1
TGTGCCAGCAGCTTAACCTTGGGACAGGGGGGCGAGCAGTACTTC
CASSLTLGQGGEQYF
>TRBJ1-1|TRBV4-2|-|TRBD1
TGTGCCAGCAGCCGTTCGACAGGGGGGAACACTGAAGCTTTCTTT
CASSRSTGGNTEAFF
>TRBJ1-5|TRBV19|-|-
TGTGCCAGCAGCATCCGGGGGAATCAGCCCCAGCATTTT
CASSIRGNQPQHF
>TRBJ2-3|TRBV7-2|-|-
TGTGCCAGCAGCTCTCAAGCCCCCCCGGCAGATACGCAGTATTTT
CASSSQAPPADTQYF
>TRBJ2-1|TRBV6-5|-|TRBD2
TGTGCCAGCAGTTACAAGGGACTAAGCTCCTACAATGAGCAGTTCTTC
CASSYKGLSSYNEQFF
>TRBJ1-2|TRBV2|-|-
TGTGCCAGCAGCCCGCGGACAGTGAGTTATGGCTACACCTTC
CASSPRTVSYGYTF
>TRBJ2-5|TRBV12-3/TRBV12-4|many|-
TGTGCCAGCAGTTTATGGTCGAAAGAGACCCAGTACTTC
CASSLWSKETQYF
>TRBJ2-5|TRBV20-1|few|TRBD2
TGCAGTGCTAGTCGCAGCGGGGGGCTCGGAGAGACCCAGTACTTC
CSASRSGGLGETQYF
>TRBJ2-2|TRBV28|-|-
TGTGCCAGCAGCCTTGGACAGCCCCCGGGGGCCGGGGAGCTGTTTTTT
CASSLGQPPGAGELFF